The 26 T cell receptor beta chains below were found in one sample sequenced in a study of T-cell reconstitution after alpha-beta-depleted transplantation in children. A library of TCRbeta sequences, prepared with unique molecular identifiers, was generated. One entry per CDR3 protein results from TCRdb running MiXCR on the PCR reads. The data contain 800,000 to 1,000,000 distinct CDR3 sequences, roughly 31% of them seen just once; the ten biggest clones take up 28%. The material was PBMCs, mostly from graft donor cells, obtained 360 days after TCRalphabeta/CD19-depleted stem cell transplant. The receptors were gathered from a boy less than two years old who had a stem cell transplant for SCID, so the T cells may come from the graft donor.

This clonotype was observed a few times. A read error may account for a junction end that differs from germline. The genes are TRBV7-2 and TRBJ2-7; 12 bases agree with TRBD1. This CDR3 comprises 14 residues. Per germline, CDR1 SGHTA and CDR2 FQGNSA. In nucleotides, the CDR3 is TGTGCCAGCAGCTTTACACCGGGACAGGGGGCGAGGGACTTC. Its protein is CASSFTPGQGARDF.

This clonotype was counted only a few times. The chain employs TRBV12-3 or TRBV12-4 and TRBJ2-7, with D uncertain. The CDR3 has 13 amino acids. V lost 6 bases and J 3 bases, leaving 12 bases between the germline ends. The CDR3 bases are TGTGCCAGCAGGTACAGCTCCCGCTACGAGCAGTACTTC. This sequence encodes CASRYSSRYEQYF.

This clonotype was counted only a few times. This chain uses TRBV20-1 with TRBJ1-2; D ambiguous. CDR1 is DFQATT and CDR2 is SNEGSKA in the germline V gene (reference sequence). This CDR3 is 9 amino acids long. The V gene lost 3 bases and the J gene lost 4 bases, with 0 bases spanning the gap. Here the CDR3 DNA reads TGCAGTGCTAGCTATGGCTACACCTTC. It yields the protein CSASYGYTF.

The chain links TRBV7-2 to TRBJ1-1; D is ambiguous. Per the germline V gene, CDR1 is SGHTA and CDR2 is FQGNSA. The CDR3 runs 17 residues. V dropped 3 bases and J dropped 1 base, with 18 bases sitting between them. The CDR3 sequence is CASSFRTGRNWNTEAFF. Written as DNA, the CDR3 is TGTGCCAGCAGCTTCCGTACGGGAAGAAACTGGAACACTGAAGCTTTCTTT. The full variable domain, in which reference TRBV7-2 and TRBJ1-1 provide the parts outside the CDR3, is GAGVSQSPSNKVTEKGKDVELRCDPISGHTALYWYRQSLGQGLEFLIYFQGNSAPDKSGLPSDRFSAERTGGSVSTLTIQRTQQEDSAVYLCASSFRTGRNWNTEAFFGQGTRLTVV.

This chain joins TRBV4-3 and TRBJ1-1; D unresolved. V was cut by 1 base and J by 2 bases, with 11 bases left in between. This CDR3 has 15 amino acids. Germline loops: CDR1 LGHNA, CDR2 YSLEER. CDR3 sequence reads: CASSQGVGENTEAFF. CDR3 DNA sequence: TGCGCCAGCAGCCAAGGGGTCGGGGAAAACACTGAAGCTTTCTTT.

At least ten counts were recorded for this clonotype. The rearrangement uses TRBV14 and TRBJ2-3; D unresolved. V dropped 0 bases and J dropped 6 bases, with 10 bases sitting between them. The CDR3 length is 14 residues. CDR1 and CDR2 from the germline V gene are SGHDN and FVKESK. CDR3 bases: TGTGCCAGCAGCCAAGAATCAAGTGGGGATACGCAGTATTTT. This codes for CASSQESSGDTQYF. Complete variable domain (other parts from reference TRBV14 and TRBJ2-3): EAGVTQFPSHSVIEKGQTVTLRCDPISGHDNLYWYRRVMGKEIKFLLHFVKESKQDESGMPNNRFLAERTGGTYSTLKVQPAELEDSGVYFCASSQESSGDTQYFGPGTRLTVL.

J is TRBJ2-1 and V is TRBV6-1, with a possible D match to TRBD1 (6 bases). Trimming pared 3 bases from V and 3 bases from J, leaving 15 bases between. CDR1 and CDR2 (germline): MNHNS, SASEGT. The CDR3 totals 16 residues. The CDR3 region is CASSEEVGRGYNEQFF. The CDR3, as DNA: TGTGCCAGCAGTGAGGAGGTCGGCAGGGGCTACAATGAGCAGTTCTTC.

This sequence joins TRBV7-2 and TRBJ2-1; 7 bases fit TRBD2. CDR1 and CDR2 from the germline V gene are SGHTA and FQGNSA. The V and J ends lost 3 bases and 10 bases, in that order; junction bases with no gene match: 9. There are 14 residues in the CDR3. CDR3 in DNA: TGTGCCAGCAGCTTTCCCGATGCGGGGGACGAGCAGTTCTTC. This sequence encodes CASSFPDAGDEQFF.

The V call is TRBV5-5, the J call TRBJ2-1; 7 nucleotides match TRBD1. V shed 3 bases and J 7 bases; nucleotides not matched to a gene: 13. Germline loops: CDR1 SGHKS, CDR2 YYEKEE (reference sequence). This CDR3 region has 16 residues. DNA for the CDR3: TGTGCCAGCAGCTCCGCACAGGGGTTGGTGGGGAATGAGCAGTTCTTC. It specifies CASSSAQGLVGNEQFF.

This clonotype was counted between two and nine times. The J gene is TRBJ2-7, the V gene TRBV27; D might be TRBD1 or TRBD2, each matching 6 bases. V shed 3 bases and J shed 0 bases, with 21 bases lying between them. The CDR3 runs 18 residues. The germline CDR1 and CDR2 sequences are MNHEY and SMNVEV (reference sequence). CDR3 protein: CASSFRHPGAGASYEQYF. The CDR3 DNA sequence: TGTGCCAGCAGTTTTCGCCACCCGGGGGCAGGGGCCTCCTACGAGCAGTACTTC.

This clonotype was counted a few times. V is TRBV15 and J is TRBJ2-4; the D is unclear. The CDR3 covers 17 residues. Germline values: CDR1 LNHNV, CDR2 YYDKDF (reference sequence). With 1 base removed from V and 0 bases from J, the gap between germline ends came to 13 bases. The CDR3 loop is CATSRVYVQLAKNIQYF. The CDR3 DNA follows: TGTGCCACCAGCAGAGTATACGTACAATTAGCCAAAAACATTCAGTACTTC.

The chain uses TRBV4-3 and TRBJ2-3; D is undetermined. V was trimmed by 2 bases and J by 4 bases, leaving 7 bases between them. This CDR3 comprises 13 residues. The germline CDR1 and CDR2 sequences are LGHNA and YSLEER. DNA for the CDR3: TGCGCCAGCAGCCAATATAAGGCAGATACGCAGTATTTT. It yields the protein CASSQYKADTQYF.

This clonotype was seen a few times. The chain combines TRBV5-1 with TRBJ2-1, with D possibly being TRBD1 or TRBD2 (7 bases each). Germline assignment: CDR1 SGHRS and CDR2 YFSETQ. Deletions cut 3 bases from V and 3 bases from J, with 16 bases between. The CDR3 has 16 amino acids. The CDR3 bases are TGCGCCAGCAGCTCCACAGGGGAGGGGGGCTACAATGAGCAGTTCTTC. It is translated as CASSSTGEGGYNEQFF.

This CDR3 is CASSGRLGSYNEQFF. For the CDR3, the DNA is TGTGCCAGCAGCGGCCGACTTGGATCCTACAATGAGCAGTTCTTC. The rearrangement uses TRBV11-3 and TRBJ2-1, with D hard to call. Germline loops: CDR1 SGHNT, CDR2 YENEEA. V lost 5 bases and J 1 base, leaving 12 bases between the germline ends. CDR3 size: 15 residues.

This clonotype was seen a few times. V gene TRBV7-7 combines with J gene TRBJ2-3; D is unresolved. Germline V gives CDR1 SSHAT, CDR2 FNYEAQ (reference sequence). The CDR3 covers 13 residues. Trimming took off 6 bases at V and 1 base at J, with 8 bases between the two ends. As DNA, the CDR3 is TGTGCCAGCAGTCCCGAACGCACAGATACGCAGTATTTT. Its translation: CASSPERTDTQYF.

The rearrangement joins TRBV5-1 to TRBJ2-5; 13 bases are shared with TRBD2. This CDR3 region has 17 residues. V gave up 4 bases and J gave up 5 bases; unmatched junction bases: 11. Germline V gene data show CDR1 as SGHRS and CDR2 as YFSETQ. CDR3 coding DNA: TGCGCCAGCAGCCTCGGGACTAGCGGGGTCCCTCAGGAGACCCAGTACTTC. The encoded protein is CASSLGTSGVPQETQYF.

Only a few counts were recorded for this clonotype. The genes are TRBV3-1 and TRBJ2-1, with 8 bases identical to TRBD2. CDR1 is LGHDT, CDR2 YNNKEL, per germline (reference sequence). Trimming took 4 bases from V and 7 from J; bases not matched to a gene: 9. The CDR3 consists of 15 residues. CDR3 sequence reads: CASSPLTGGANEQFF. The CDR3 DNA reads TGTGCCAGCAGCCCTCTTACGGGGGGGGCAAATGAGCAGTTCTTC.

The rearrangement uses TRBV5-4 and TRBJ2-7; 8 bases are a match to TRBD1. The CDR3 loop spans 14 amino acids. V shed 3 bases and J 2 bases; nucleotides not matched to a gene: 4. Germline values: CDR1 SGHNT, CDR2 YYREEE (reference sequence). The CDR3 region has the DNA TGTGCCAGCAGCTCGGACAGGGACCCCTACGAGCAGTACTTC. This translates into CASSSDRDPYEQYF.

This clonotype has more than one count but fewer than ten. The V gene is TRBV10-3, the J gene TRBJ2-5, with TRBD2 as a possible D gene (6 bases). The CDR3 has 14 residues. Germline V lookup: CDR1 ENHRY, CDR2 SYGVKD. V lost 5 bases to trimming and J lost 6 bases, with 16 bases between them. Here the CDR3 reads CAISPMEGIKTQYF. The CDR3 region has the DNA TGTGCCATCAGTCCGATGGAGGGGATAAAGACCCAGTACTTC.

There are a few counts of this clonotype. In nucleotides, the CDR3 is TGCGCCAGCAGCCAACCCGGTAGGAATAAAAACAATGAGCAGTTCTTC. Translating it yields CASSQPGRNKNNEQFF. This sequence joins TRBV4-1 and TRBJ2-1; D gene ambiguous. Germline CDR1 MGHRA, CDR2 YSYEKL. This CDR3 contains 16 residues. V was clipped by 2 bases and J by 5 bases, with 16 bases between them.

Of note for this clonotype: In this CDR3 the conserved last residue, phenylalanine or tryptophan, is missing, so a read error is likely. This rearrangement joins TRBV20-1 to TRBJ1-3, with a tentative D call TRBD1 (6 bases). This CDR3 has 14 residues. Looked up from germline, CDR1 is DFQATT and CDR2 is SNEGSKA (reference sequence). Trimming removed 4 bases at V and 4 bases at J, with 14 bases between. The DNA of the CDR3 is TGCAGTGCTAAGAGGGGGACGGGAGGAAACACCATATATTGT. This gives the protein CSAKRGTGGNTIYC.

This chain uses TRBV5-1 with TRBJ2-7, with TRBD1 matching over 9 bases. The junction had 5 bases not matched to a gene; V was cut back by 4 bases and J by 0 bases. There are 15 residues in the CDR3. Germline V gene sequence: CDR1 SGHRS, CDR2 YFSETQ. As DNA, the CDR3 is TGCGCCAGCAGCACCGGACAGGGGCTCTCCTACGAGCAGTACTTC. Its translation: CASSTGQGLSYEQYF.

This clonotype was picked up a small number of times. The rearrangement uses TRBV7-2 and TRBJ2-3; D ambiguous. Trimming pared 4 bases from V and 10 bases from J, leaving 6 bases between. CDR1 is SGHTA and CDR2 is FQGNSA in the germline V gene. There are 10 residues in the CDR3. As DNA, the CDR3 is TGTGCCAGCAGCTCCCCCCCGCAGTATTTT. Residues: CASSSPPQYF.

This clonotype has at least ten counts. V is TRBV12-3 or TRBV12-4 and J is TRBJ2-5; TRBD1 aligns across 7 bases. V shed 6 bases and J 9 bases; nucleotides not matched to a gene: 7. The CDR3 covers 12 residues. DNA of the CDR3: TGTGCCAGCAGCTTCGACAGGGTAGCCCAGTACTTC. Encoded protein: CASSFDRVAQYF.

The rearrangement uses TRBV5-1 and TRBJ2-2; 9 bases match TRBD1. CDR1 and CDR2 from the germline V gene are SGHRS and YFSETQ. Trimming cost V 5 bases and J 6 bases; bases outside gene matches: 8. The CDR3 totals 15 residues. The CDR3 sequence: CASRRTGGAAGELFF. CDR3 nucleotide sequence: TGCGCCAGCAGGAGAACAGGGGGCGCCGCCGGGGAGCTGTTTTTT.

This clonotype turned up a few times. The V call is TRBV5-1, the J call TRBJ2-3; D is unclear. The CDR3 is made up of 15 amino acids. The V gene's germline CDR1 is SGHRS and CDR2 YFSETQ. V lost 0 bases, J lost 6 bases, and 14 bases lay in between. This CDR3 reads CASSLAVANKDTQYF. The CDR3 DNA reads as TGCGCCAGCAGCTTGGCGGTGGCAAACAAGGATACGCAGTATTTT.